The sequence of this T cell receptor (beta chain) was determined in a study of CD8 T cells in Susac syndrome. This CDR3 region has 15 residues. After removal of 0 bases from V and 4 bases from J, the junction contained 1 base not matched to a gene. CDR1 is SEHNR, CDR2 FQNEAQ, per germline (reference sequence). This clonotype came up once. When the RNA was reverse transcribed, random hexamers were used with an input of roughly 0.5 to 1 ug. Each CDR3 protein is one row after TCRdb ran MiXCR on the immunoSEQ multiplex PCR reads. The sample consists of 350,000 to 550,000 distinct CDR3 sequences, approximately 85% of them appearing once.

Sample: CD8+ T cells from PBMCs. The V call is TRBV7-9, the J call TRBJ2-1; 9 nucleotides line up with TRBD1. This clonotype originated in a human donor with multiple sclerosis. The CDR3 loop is CASSLADRGYNEQFF. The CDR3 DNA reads TGTGCCAGCAGCTTAGCGGACAGGGGATACAATGAGCAGTTCTTC. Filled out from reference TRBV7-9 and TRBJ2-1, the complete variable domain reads DTGVSQNPRHKITKRGQNVTFRCDPISEHNRLYWYRQTLGQGPEFLTYFQNEAQLEKSRLLSDRFSAERPKGSFSTLEIQRTEQGDSAMYLCASSLADRGYNEQFFGPGTRLTVL.